This note documents a single T cell receptor beta chain sequence. The data belong to a study of OX40 agonist ivuxolimab in advanced cancers. Across the whole study: Those enrolled were 82.7% male, with a mean age of around 55 years and ages from about 20 to 80.

The CDR3 spans 15 residues. Germline CDR1 and CDR2: LGHNA and YSLEER. Trimming at V came to 5 bases and at J to 0 bases, leaving 5 bases not matched to a gene. Profiling relied on immunoSEQ multiplex PCR, and the TCRdb table lists in-frame clones only, not all of them. This table holds 30,000 or so clones, roughly 82% found once. This sample comprised CD4+ or CD8+ T cells sorted from blood, obtained in a trial of the OX40 agonist ivuxolimab. The receptor comes from an adult with an advanced solid tumor such as melanoma, head and neck, liver or kidney cancer. The chain is built from TRBV4-3 and TRBJ2-3; TRBD2 aligns across 7 bases. The CDR3 spells CASSYTSASTDTQYF. The DNA for the CDR3 is TGCGCCAGCAGCTATACTAGCGCAAGCACAGATACGCAGTATTTT.